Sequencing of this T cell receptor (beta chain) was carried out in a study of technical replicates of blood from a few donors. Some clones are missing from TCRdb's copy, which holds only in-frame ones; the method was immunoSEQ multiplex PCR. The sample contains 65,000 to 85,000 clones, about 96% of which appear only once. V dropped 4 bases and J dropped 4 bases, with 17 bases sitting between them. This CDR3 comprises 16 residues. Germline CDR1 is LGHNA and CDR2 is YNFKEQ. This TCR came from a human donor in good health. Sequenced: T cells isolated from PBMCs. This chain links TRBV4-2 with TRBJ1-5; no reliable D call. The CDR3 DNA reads TGTGCCAGCAGCCCCTCGAACCAAACAAGTAATCAGCCCCAGCATTTT. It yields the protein CASSPSNQTSNQPQHF.